Presented here are 23 T cell receptor beta chains from one specimen sequenced in a study of blood T cell repertoires in COVID-19. Assay used: immunoSEQ multiplex PCR; TCRdb lists only in-frame clones, some missing. The sample lists about 150,000 clones, approximately 90% occurring once. The sequencing sample was made of peripheral blood. Receptors originate from a man aged 50-60 years who had recovered from COVID-19.

V usage is TRBV6-2 or TRBV6-3 and J usage is TRBJ2-7; 10 nucleotides align to TRBD1. The CDR3 extends over 14 amino acids. Germline assignment: CDR1 MNHEY and CDR2 SVGEGT. Germline trimming cut 4 bases from V and 3 bases from J; bases unmatched to any gene: 3. The CDR3 nucleotides are TGTGCCAGCAGTTGGACAGGGGGAGGCTACGAGCAGTACTTC. The encoded protein is CASSWTGGGYEQYF.

The gene calls are TRBV5-6 and TRBJ2-2; TRBD2 agrees at 7 bases. Losses at the gene ends were 5 bases for V and 5 bases for J; bases not matched to a gene: 6. CDR1 is SGHDT, CDR2 YYEEEE, per germline. The CDR3 is 14 amino acids. CDR3 protein: CASRGGRGTGELFF. In DNA, the CDR3 is TGTGCCAGCAGGGGCGGGAGAGGAACCGGGGAGCTGTTTTTT.

The chain links TRBV24-1 to TRBJ2-2, with 9 bases that match TRBD1. V lost 4 bases and J lost 4; bases outside the gene matches: 3. The CDR3 extends over 15 amino acids. Germline-derived CDR1 and CDR2 are KGHDR and SFDVKD. CDR3 sequence reads: CATSELTGGTGELFF. The CDR3 DNA sequence: TGTGCCACCAGTGAATTGACAGGGGGCACCGGGGAGCTGTTTTTT.

V gene TRBV10-3 combines with J gene TRBJ1-1; D remains unclear. Trimming cost V 4 bases and J 6 bases, with 12 bases left between them. The CDR3 totals 13 residues. CDR1 ENHRY and CDR2 SYGVKD come from the germline V gene. Written as DNA, the CDR3 is TGTGCCATCAGTGGGACTCCGTTGGCTGAAGCTTTCTTT. This gives the protein CAISGTPLAEAFF.

The chain has TRBV6-6 and TRBJ1-5, with D perhaps TRBD1 (5 bases). This CDR3 contains 14 residues. The V gene lost 4 bases and the J gene lost 5 bases, with 12 bases spanning the gap. Germline-derived CDR1 and CDR2 are MNHNY and SVGAGI (reference sequence). CDR3 sequence reads: CASSWQGGHQPQHF. The CDR3 DNA is TGTGCCAGCAGTTGGCAGGGAGGGCATCAGCCCCAGCATTTT.

Only one count was recorded for this clone. This chain uses TRBV7-3 with TRBJ2-7, with 9 nucleotides matching TRBD2. V lost 0 bases, J lost 0 bases, and 6 bases stayed unmatched. The CDR3 consists of 17 residues. CDR1 and CDR2 from the germline V gene are SGHTA and FQGTGA. CDR3 sequence reads: CASSLTGAGGPSYEQYF. In DNA form, the CDR3 reads TGTGCCAGCAGCTTAACGGGGGCGGGAGGGCCCTCCTACGAGCAGTACTTC. Variable domain in full (rest from reference TRBV7-3 and TRBJ2-7): GAGVSQTPSNKVTEKGKYVELRCDPISGHTALYWYRQSLGQGPEFLIYFQGTGAADDSGLPNDRFFAVRPEGSVSTLKIQRTERGDSAVYLCASSLTGAGGPSYEQYFGPGTRLTVT.

The V call is TRBV18, the J call TRBJ1-4; 8 positions agree with TRBD1. CDR3 length: 17 residues. Losses at the gene ends were 3 bases for V and 0 bases for J; bases not matched to a gene: 6. The germline CDR1 and CDR2 sequences are KGHSH and LQKENI. In DNA form, the CDR3 reads TGTGCCAGCTCACCCCAGGGACAGGCCGCAACTAATGAAAAACTGTTTTTT. It codes for CASSPQGQAATNEKLFF.

This clone has only a few counts. J is TRBJ2-1 and V is TRBV27, with D perhaps TRBD2 (6 bases). The V end lost 2 bases, the J end lost 4 bases, and 9 bases lay between the germline ends. Germline CDR1 MNHEY, CDR2 SMNVEV (reference sequence). The length of the CDR3 is 14 residues. The CDR3 loop is CASSLVADYNEQFF. CDR3 sequence (DNA): TGTGCCAGCAGTTTAGTAGCGGATTACAATGAGCAGTTCTTC.

A few counts support this clone. The rearrangement joins TRBV24-1 to TRBJ2-1; TRBD1 is a possible D gene (5 bases). V was shortened by 2 bases and J by 5 bases, with 6 bases between the two germline ends. The V gene's germline CDR1 is KGHDR and CDR2 SFDVKD. The CDR3 is 13 residues long. The CDR3 DNA reads TGTGCCACCAGTGATTGGGGCGACAATGAGCAGTTCTTC. As protein: CATSDWGDNEQFF.

The chain is built from TRBV9 and TRBJ2-3; 8 nucleotides align to TRBD2. The V gene end was trimmed by 5 bases and the J gene end by 5 bases; junction bases not matched to a gene: 10. The germline V gene has CDR1 SGDLS and CDR2 YYNGEE. This CDR3 comprises 15 residues. In nucleotides, the CDR3 is TGTGCCAGCAGTACTGTAGCGGGAAGGGGAGATACGCAGTATTTT. It is translated as CASSTVAGRGDTQYF.

The V call is TRBV2, the J call TRBJ1-5, with 9 bases matching TRBD1. Trimming at V came to 4 bases and at J to 0 bases, leaving 1 base not matched to a gene. The CDR3 sequence is 15 residues long. In germline, CDR1 is SNHLY, CDR2 FYNNEI. The CDR3 is CASSGQGDSNQPQHF. Here the CDR3 DNA reads TGTGCCAGCAGTGGACAGGGGGATAGCAATCAGCCCCAGCATTTT.

The gene calls are TRBV6-6 and TRBJ2-7; TRBD2 matches 12 bases. CDR1 and CDR2 (germline): MNHNY, SVGAGI (reference sequence). Trimming removed 8 bases from V and 6 bases from J; junction bases left unmatched: 5. The CDR3 runs 13 residues. CDR3: CASALAGGLEQYF. For the CDR3, the DNA is TGTGCCAGCGCCCTAGCGGGAGGGCTCGAGCAGTACTTC.

This sequence joins TRBV19 and TRBJ2-7; TRBD1 aligns across 11 bases. CDR1 is LNHDA, CDR2 SQIVND, per germline (reference sequence). V lost 6 bases, J lost 4 bases, and 2 bases stayed unmatched. CDR3 length: 13 amino acids. The CDR3 protein is CASSRDRGYEQYF. Here the CDR3 DNA reads TGTGCCAGTAGCCGGGACAGGGGGTACGAGCAGTACTTC.

The sample holds one count of this clone. The chain uses TRBV5-4 and TRBJ2-3, with 12 positions matching TRBD2. Germline V lookup: CDR1 SGHNT, CDR2 YYREEE (reference sequence). With 4 bases clipped from V and 2 bases from J, the junction kept 14 bases outside the gene matches. The CDR3 extends over 19 amino acids. CDR3 region: CASSKPRLAGVGPTDTQYF. CDR3 DNA: TGTGCCAGCAGCAAACCCAGACTAGCGGGAGTTGGGCCCACAGATACGCAGTATTTT.

The chain is built from TRBV6-1 and TRBJ2-3; 8 bases line up with TRBD2. With 4 bases clipped from V and 0 bases from J, the junction kept 6 bases outside the gene matches. This CDR3 region has 16 residues. CDR1 MNHNS and CDR2 SASEGT come from the germline V gene. This CDR3 is CASSGKLAASTDTQYF. The CDR3 nucleotides read TGTGCCAGCAGTGGAAAACTAGCGGCCAGCACAGATACGCAGTATTTT.

The chain recombines TRBV5-1 with TRBJ2-7; TRBD2 is a possible D gene (5 bases). This CDR3 is 15 amino acids long. V dropped 2 bases and J dropped 0 bases, with 12 bases sitting between them. From germline, CDR1 is SGHRS and CDR2 YFSETQ. CDR3 in amino acids: CASSFSRDPSYEQYF. CDR3 coding DNA: TGCGCCAGCAGCTTTTCCCGGGATCCCTCCTACGAGCAGTACTTC.

In its sample, this clone was seen once. The V call is TRBV4-2, the J call TRBJ2-2; possibly TRBD2 for D (6 bases). Trimming left V 3 bases short and J 5 bases short, with 16 bases between. This CDR3 comprises 16 residues. The V gene's germline CDR1 is LGHNA and CDR2 YNFKEQ. This CDR3 reads CASSHARDSGTGELFF. CDR3 nucleotides: TGTGCCAGCAGCCACGCCCGGGACTCCGGAACCGGGGAGCTGTTTTTT.

This clone was observed once. The chain couples TRBV4-2 to TRBJ2-2; D call uncertain. This CDR3 has 14 amino acids. V was pared by 4 bases and J by 1 base, with 7 bases between. Germline CDR1 LGHNA, CDR2 YNFKEQ. The CDR3 is CASSPFGNTGELFF. DNA of the CDR3: TGTGCCAGCAGCCCTTTCGGGAACACCGGGGAGCTGTTTTTT.

This sequence joins TRBV11-2 and TRBJ2-2; D is possibly TRBD1 (6 bases). Germline-derived CDR1 and CDR2 are SGHAT and FQNNGV. The CDR3 consists of 15 residues. The V end lost 1 base, the J end lost 6 bases, and 12 bases lay between the germline ends. The CDR3 DNA sequence: TGTGCCAGCAGCTTAGTTCCAGGGGACGCCGGGGAGCTGTTTTTT. Translation: CASSLVPGDAGELFF.

The V gene is TRBV2, the J gene TRBJ2-2; D possibly corresponds to TRBD2 (5 bases). V dropped 0 bases and J dropped 7 bases, with 9 bases sitting between them. CDR1 SNHLY and CDR2 FYNNEI come from the germline V gene. The CDR3 consists of 14 residues. The CDR3 sequence: CASSEARVGGELFF. The CDR3 coding sequence is TGTGCCAGCAGTGAAGCGAGGGTTGGCGGGGAGCTGTTTTTT.

V is TRBV19 and J is TRBJ2-2; D is unresolved. CDR1 is LNHDA and CDR2 is SQIVND in the germline V gene (reference sequence). The CDR3 has 13 amino acids. V gave up 3 bases and J gave up 6 bases, with 8 bases separating them. CDR3 bases: TGTGCCAGTAGTATCCCGCGGTCCGGGGAGCTGTTTTTT. This encodes CASSIPRSGELFF.

The genes are TRBV19 and TRBJ1-2; TRBD1 is a possible D gene (5 bases). CDR1 is LNHDA, CDR2 SQIVND, per germline (reference sequence). V was trimmed by 11 bases and J by 6 bases, leaving 16 bases between them. The CDR3 length is 12 residues. CDR3 sequence reads: CASNKGLNGYTF. DNA for the CDR3: TGTGCCTCAAATAAGGGGCTAAATGGCTACACCTTC.

This chain uses TRBV5-1 with TRBJ2-5; tentative D call: TRBD1 (5 bases). V dropped 6 bases and J dropped 2 bases, with 14 bases sitting between them. The CDR3 is 14 residues long. Per germline, CDR1 SGHRS and CDR2 YFSETQ. CDR3 coding DNA: TGCGCCAGCACCCTATACGACAGACAAGAGACCCAGTACTTC. It codes for CASTLYDRQETQYF.